The 30 T cell receptor beta chains below come from one sample, sequenced in a study of graft-versus-host responses after intestinal transplantation. Data came from immunoSEQ multiplex PCR; TCRdb stores just in-frame clones and leaves some out. The sample records 9,500 to 11,000 clones, 92% being singletons. The material sequenced was PBMCs, taken about 45 days after intestinal transplantation. The receptors were sampled from a human patient who received an intestinal transplant, so some T cells may come from the graft donor.

The CDR3 protein is CASSSPSGNSDTQYF. The CDR3 nucleotides read TGTGCCAGCAGCTCCCCTAGCGGGAATTCAGATACGCAGTATTTT. This chain connects TRBV7-3 to TRBJ2-3; 9 bases are a match to TRBD2. Germline CDR1 SGHTA, CDR2 FQGTGA. Trimming cost V 4 bases and J 4 bases; bases outside gene matches: 6. The CDR3 loop spans 15 amino acids.

The rearrangement links TRBV19 to TRBJ2-7; the D gene is possibly TRBD2 (7 bases). Trimming pared 6 bases from V and 2 bases from J, leaving 23 bases between. Per germline, CDR1 LNHDA and CDR2 SQIVND (reference sequence). The CDR3 sequence is 17 residues long. Written as DNA, the CDR3 is TGTGCCAGTAGCCCGCAGGGGAGGGGTTACCGTCCCTACGAGCAGTACTTC. It yields the protein CASSPQGRGYRPYEQYF.

J is TRBJ2-3 and V is TRBV6-1, with D maybe TRBD1 (7 bases). V was trimmed by 1 base and J by 6 bases, leaving 26 bases between them. CDR3 length equals 19 residues. Germline loops: CDR1 MNHNS, CDR2 SASEGT. CDR3 sequence: CASSEDPIDAGGPWDTQYF. Written as DNA, the CDR3 is TGTGCCAGCAGTGAAGATCCCATAGATGCAGGGGGGCCTTGGGATACGCAGTATTTT.

V usage is TRBV5-4 and J usage is TRBJ2-5; D may be TRBD1 or TRBD2 (5 bases each). Trimming took 4 bases from V and 4 from J, leaving 20 bases between them. CDR1 and CDR2 (germline): SGHNT, YYREEE (reference sequence). The CDR3 loop spans 16 amino acids. CDR3: CASSPISGPIGETQYF. In DNA, the CDR3 is TGTGCCAGCAGCCCCATCTCGGGGCCCATAGGAGAGACCCAGTACTTC. The variable domain in full, completed from reference TRBV5-4 and TRBJ2-5, reads ETGVTQSPTHLIKTRGQQVTLRCSSQSGHNTVSWYQQALGQGPQFIFQYYREEENGRGNFPPRFSGLQFPNYSSELNVNALELDDSALYLCASSPISGPIGETQYFGPGTRLLVL.

The chain links TRBV5-1 to TRBJ2-3, with D perhaps being TRBD1 or TRBD2 (5 bases each). From germline, CDR1 is SGHRS and CDR2 YFSETQ. CDR3 size: 13 residues. Trimming removed 4 bases at V and 4 bases at J, with 10 bases between. DNA of the CDR3: TGCGCCAGCAGCGTAGTGGGGGCAGATACGCAGTATTTT. Encoded protein: CASSVVGADTQYF.

The chain combines TRBV13 with TRBJ2-3; D perhaps matches TRBD1 (6 bases). Trimming removed 0 bases from V and 1 base from J, with 14 bases in between. This CDR3 is 17 amino acids long. Germline CDR1 PRHDT, CDR2 FYEKMQ (reference sequence). CDR3 protein: CASSLGQGSGGTDTQYF. Here the CDR3 DNA reads TGTGCCAGCAGCTTAGGACAGGGCTCTGGGGGCACAGATACGCAGTATTTT.

This chain connects TRBV11-1 to TRBJ2-7, with D tentatively TRBD2 (6 bases). V was shortened by 7 bases and J by 7 bases, with 11 bases between the two germline ends. CDR1 is SGHAT, CDR2 FQDESV, per germline (reference sequence). The CDR3 totals 11 residues. This CDR3 reads CASTGDLEQYF. For the CDR3, the DNA is TGTGCCAGCACGGGGGATTTGGAGCAGTACTTC.

This clone has just one count. V is TRBV2 and J is TRBJ1-4, with D uncertain. The germline V gene has CDR1 SNHLY and CDR2 FYNNEI. V was trimmed by 4 bases and J by 5 bases, leaving 17 bases between them. The CDR3 contains 16 residues. DNA for the CDR3: TGTGCCAGCAGTGGTTTGGCGGCATGGCGGAATGAAAAACTGTTTTTT. This encodes CASSGLAAWRNEKLFF.

The chain couples TRBV7-9 to TRBJ2-2, with TRBD1 matching over 7 bases. CDR3 length equals 15 residues. Germline V CDR1 and CDR2: SEHNR, FQNEAQ (reference sequence). Losses at the gene ends were 1 base for V and 4 bases for J; bases not matched to a gene: 3. CDR3: CASSLGQGATGELFF. CDR3 in DNA: TGTGCCAGCAGCTTAGGACAGGGAGCCACCGGGGAGCTGTTTTTT.

The rearrangement joins TRBV11-2 to TRBJ1-2; D might be TRBD1 (5 bases). Trimming stripped 6 bases from V and 4 bases from J, with 21 bases between. Germline loops: CDR1 SGHAT, CDR2 FQNNGV. This CDR3 is 16 amino acids long. CDR3 residues: CASSQTGAFGSYGYTF. The CDR3, as DNA: TGTGCCAGCAGTCAAACTGGGGCTTTCGGAAGCTATGGCTACACCTTC.

V gene TRBV6-4 combines with J gene TRBJ2-7, with D perhaps TRBD2 (6 bases). In germline, CDR1 is MRHNA, CDR2 SNTAGT. This CDR3 contains 13 residues. V was trimmed by 5 bases and J by 5 bases, leaving 13 bases between them. As DNA, the CDR3 is TGTGCCAGCAGTCGGGAGCCCGGCGACGAGCAGTACTTC. Amino acid sequence: CASSREPGDEQYF.

The V and J genes are TRBV5-6 and TRBJ2-3, with 7 bases that match TRBD1. This CDR3 region has 15 residues. V lost 4 bases and J lost 2; bases outside the gene matches: 7. Germline V gene sequence: CDR1 SGHDT, CDR2 YYEEEE. CDR3 bases: TGTGCCAGCAGCCACGGGACAGCCAACACAGATACGCAGTATTTT. Its translation: CASSHGTANTDTQYF.

Here the CDR3 reads CASSTRPDVLFF. The DNA of the CDR3 is TGTGCCAGCAGCACGCGTCCAGACGTACTGTTTTTT. The rearrangement links TRBV9 to TRBJ1-4, with no clear D. V was shortened by 4 bases and J by 13 bases, with 14 bases between the two germline ends. Germline-derived CDR1 and CDR2 are SGDLS and YYNGEE. The CDR3 is 12 amino acids.

This clone has more than one count but fewer than ten. The chain is built from TRBV19 and TRBJ1-6, with 7 bases fitting TRBD1. Unmatched junction bases numbered 10, after V lost 6 bases and J lost 8 bases. Germline V gives CDR1 LNHDA, CDR2 SQIVND (reference sequence). The CDR3 has 15 amino acids. DNA of the CDR3: TGTGCCAGTAGCAGGAACAGGGGTGGAGATTCACCCCTCCACTTT. Translating gives CASSRNRGGDSPLHF.

The V and J genes are TRBV2 and TRBJ2-3; D is uncertain. V was trimmed by 0 bases and J by 0 bases, leaving 1 base between them. Germline-derived CDR1 and CDR2 are SNHLY and FYNNEI. The CDR3 contains 13 residues. In DNA, the CDR3 is TGTGCCAGCAGTGAAGCTAGCACAGATACGCAGTATTTT. It translates to CASSEASTDTQYF.

The V call is TRBV7-9, the J call TRBJ1-3; D not resolved. V shed 5 bases and J shed 0 bases, with 11 bases lying between them. Per germline, CDR1 SEHNR and CDR2 FQNEAQ (reference sequence). The CDR3 is made up of 15 amino acids. CDR3 DNA sequence: TGTGCCAGCAGCCCCCGCCTCTCCTCTGGAAACACCATATATTTT. Translated, it gives CASSPRLSSGNTIYF.

The chain carries TRBV10-3 and TRBJ2-7; D uncertain. Germline V gene data show CDR1 as ENHRY and CDR2 as SYGVKD. V dropped 2 bases and J dropped 5 bases, with 10 bases sitting between them. The CDR3 has 13 residues. The CDR3 protein is CAISELIGNEQYF. Written as DNA, the CDR3 is TGTGCCATCAGTGAGCTGATTGGGAACGAGCAGTACTTC.

CDR3 DNA sequence: TGCGCCAGCAGGGCATTGGACAGTGGTGACGAGCAGTACTTC. Its translation is CASRALDSGDEQYF. The rearrangement uses TRBV5-1 and TRBJ2-7; the D gene is possibly TRBD1 (6 bases). Trimming took 5 bases from V and 5 from J, leaving 17 bases between them. Germline V gene data show CDR1 as SGHRS and CDR2 as YFSETQ. There are 14 residues in the CDR3. The full variable domain, completed using reference TRBV5-1 and TRBJ2-7, is KAGVTQTPRYLIKTRGQQVTLSCSPISGHRSVSWYQQTPGQGLQFLFEYFSETQRNKGNFPGRFSGRQFSNSRSEMNVSTLELGDSALYLCASRALDSGDEQYFGPGTRLTVT.

V and J are TRBV19 and TRBJ2-7, with 7 bases fitting TRBD2. The CDR3 covers 14 residues. Germline trimming cut 6 bases from V and 4 bases from J; bases unmatched to any gene: 9. Germline V lookup: CDR1 LNHDA, CDR2 SQIVND (reference sequence). Here the CDR3 reads CASSRKRGWYEQYF. DNA of the CDR3: TGTGCCAGTAGCCGGAAGCGGGGTTGGTACGAGCAGTACTTC.

The rearrangement links TRBV7-8 to TRBJ2-5, with TRBD1 as a possible D gene (6 bases). CDR1 SGHVS and CDR2 FQNEAQ come from the germline V gene. V lost 5 bases, J lost 4 bases, and 14 bases lay in between. CDR3 length: 14 amino acids. The CDR3: CASSATTGRETQYF. The CDR3 bases are TGTGCCAGCAGCGCCACCACAGGGCGAGAGACCCAGTACTTC.

This sequence joins TRBV19 and TRBJ2-7; 11 bases agree with TRBD2. Trimming took 5 bases from V and 7 from J; bases not matched to a gene: 10. The CDR3 is 15 residues long. The germline CDR1 and CDR2 sequences are LNHDA and SQIVND (reference sequence). The CDR3: CASSLVAGGSEEQYF. For the CDR3, the DNA is TGTGCCAGTAGTCTCGTAGCGGGGGGGTCCGAAGAGCAGTACTTC.

This chain uses TRBV5-1 with TRBJ2-5; 7 bases are a match to TRBD2. Unmatched junction bases numbered 1, after V lost 1 base and J lost 4 bases. Germline assignment: CDR1 SGHRS and CDR2 YFSETQ. The length of the CDR3 is 13 residues. The CDR3 nucleotides are TGCGCCAGCAGCTTGACGGGGGGAGAGACCCAGTACTTC. The encoded protein is CASSLTGGETQYF.

This chain's CDR3 is CASSYKGLAGADTQYF. CDR3 DNA: TGTGCCAGCAGCTATAAGGGACTAGCGGGGGCAGATACGCAGTATTTT. The V call is TRBV5-6, the J call TRBJ2-3, with 14 positions matching TRBD2. Trimming removed 3 bases from V and 4 bases from J; junction bases left unmatched: 4. The CDR3 runs to 16 residues. Germline V gene lookup returns CDR1 SGHDT and CDR2 YYEEEE.

This sequence joins TRBV4-1 and TRBJ1-1; tentative D call: TRBD1 (5 bases). The germline V gene has CDR1 MGHRA and CDR2 YSYEKL. The CDR3 loop spans 15 amino acids. V dropped 3 bases and J dropped 3 bases, with 14 bases sitting between them. The chain's CDR3 is CASSQPLMGDTEAFF. The DNA for the CDR3 is TGCGCCAGCAGCCAGCCTCTAATGGGGGACACTGAAGCTTTCTTT.

This clone appeared once. V usage is TRBV27 and J usage is TRBJ2-1, with 9 positions matching TRBD2. Germline CDR1 and CDR2: MNHEY and SMNVEV (reference sequence). J was trimmed by 1 base and V by 5 bases; bases with no gene match: 9. The CDR3 spans 17 residues. This chain's CDR3 is CASSSAGGLGSYNEQFF. CDR3 nucleotides: TGTGCCAGCAGTAGTGCGGGGGGGCTGGGGTCCTACAATGAGCAGTTCTTC.

The gene calls are TRBV6-1 and TRBJ1-2; 8 nucleotides line up with TRBD1. Germline V lookup: CDR1 MNHNS, CDR2 SASEGT. The trim removed 6 bases at V and 7 bases at J, leaving 7 bases unmatched. This CDR3 spans 13 amino acids. The CDR3 DNA follows: TGTGCCAGCAGCCCCAGGGGGCCCGCTGGCTACACCTTC. Encoded protein: CASSPRGPAGYTF.

CDR3 region: CASSQGGTGGNEQFF. The DNA of the CDR3 is TGCGCCAGCAGCCAAGGAGGTACGGGTGGCAATGAGCAGTTCTTC. The chain joins TRBV4-1 to TRBJ2-1; no reliable D call. V was trimmed by 1 base and J by 6 bases, leaving 13 bases between them. CDR3 size: 15 residues. Germline CDR1 is MGHRA and CDR2 is YSYEKL.

The chain uses TRBV12-5 and TRBJ1-2, with TRBD1 matching over 7 bases. CDR1 is LGHNT, CDR2 FRNRAP, per germline. Losses at the gene ends were 5 bases for V and 8 bases for J; bases not matched to a gene: 11. There are 14 residues in the CDR3. CDR3 in DNA: TGTGCTAGTGGTCCCCCCGACAGGGCGGGGGGCTACACCTTC. Translation gives CASGPPDRAGGYTF.

The chain is built from TRBV19 and TRBJ1-2, with unresolved D. In germline, CDR1 is LNHDA, CDR2 SQIVND (reference sequence). CDR3 size: 15 residues. Trimming removed 6 bases from V and 7 bases from J, with 21 bases in between. The CDR3, as DNA: TGTGCCAGTAGCCCATCAAATTCTGCTTCAGCTGGCTACACCTTC. This encodes CASSPSNSASAGYTF.

The V gene is TRBV2, the J gene TRBJ1-4; D is ambiguous. The CDR3 contains 17 residues. Trimming stripped 4 bases from V and 6 bases from J, with 21 bases between. CDR1 is SNHLY and CDR2 is FYNNEI in the germline V gene. The CDR3 sequence is CASSGIFMSGNYEKLFF. The CDR3 DNA reads TGTGCCAGCAGTGGAATCTTTATGTCAGGCAATTATGAAAAACTGTTTTTT.